This entry concerns a single T cell receptor beta chain. Original methodology: Researchers report that nucleated cell counts were estimated from reference gene primer amplification. The repertoire was sequenced with immunoSEQ multiplex PCR; TCRdb's copy has only in-frame clones and lacks some. D and trimming were read from the DNA, whereas the V and J calls and clone size are those reported in that table. The sample lists around 150,000 clones, approximately 78% occurring once. Germline values: CDR1 SGHAT, CDR2 FQNNGV. Germline trimming cut 7 bases from V and 5 bases from J; bases unmatched to any gene: 9. The length of the CDR3 is 14 residues. The data were obtained in a study of blood T cell repertoires in COVID-19. Background on the study: Acute and convalescent COVID-19 specimens originated in the United States, Italy and Spain. From T cells, B-cell-depleted T cells, or PBMCs came the material, which was cDNA or gDNA.

The V gene is TRBV11-2, the J gene TRBJ2-5; the match to TRBD2 covers 8 bases. The sequenced material came from peripheral blood. The receptor comes from a human donor in a cohort sampled during active COVID-19. This CDR3 reads CASNPGGMGETQYF. For the CDR3, the DNA is TGTGCCAGCAATCCGGGAGGGATGGGGGAGACCCAGTACTTC.